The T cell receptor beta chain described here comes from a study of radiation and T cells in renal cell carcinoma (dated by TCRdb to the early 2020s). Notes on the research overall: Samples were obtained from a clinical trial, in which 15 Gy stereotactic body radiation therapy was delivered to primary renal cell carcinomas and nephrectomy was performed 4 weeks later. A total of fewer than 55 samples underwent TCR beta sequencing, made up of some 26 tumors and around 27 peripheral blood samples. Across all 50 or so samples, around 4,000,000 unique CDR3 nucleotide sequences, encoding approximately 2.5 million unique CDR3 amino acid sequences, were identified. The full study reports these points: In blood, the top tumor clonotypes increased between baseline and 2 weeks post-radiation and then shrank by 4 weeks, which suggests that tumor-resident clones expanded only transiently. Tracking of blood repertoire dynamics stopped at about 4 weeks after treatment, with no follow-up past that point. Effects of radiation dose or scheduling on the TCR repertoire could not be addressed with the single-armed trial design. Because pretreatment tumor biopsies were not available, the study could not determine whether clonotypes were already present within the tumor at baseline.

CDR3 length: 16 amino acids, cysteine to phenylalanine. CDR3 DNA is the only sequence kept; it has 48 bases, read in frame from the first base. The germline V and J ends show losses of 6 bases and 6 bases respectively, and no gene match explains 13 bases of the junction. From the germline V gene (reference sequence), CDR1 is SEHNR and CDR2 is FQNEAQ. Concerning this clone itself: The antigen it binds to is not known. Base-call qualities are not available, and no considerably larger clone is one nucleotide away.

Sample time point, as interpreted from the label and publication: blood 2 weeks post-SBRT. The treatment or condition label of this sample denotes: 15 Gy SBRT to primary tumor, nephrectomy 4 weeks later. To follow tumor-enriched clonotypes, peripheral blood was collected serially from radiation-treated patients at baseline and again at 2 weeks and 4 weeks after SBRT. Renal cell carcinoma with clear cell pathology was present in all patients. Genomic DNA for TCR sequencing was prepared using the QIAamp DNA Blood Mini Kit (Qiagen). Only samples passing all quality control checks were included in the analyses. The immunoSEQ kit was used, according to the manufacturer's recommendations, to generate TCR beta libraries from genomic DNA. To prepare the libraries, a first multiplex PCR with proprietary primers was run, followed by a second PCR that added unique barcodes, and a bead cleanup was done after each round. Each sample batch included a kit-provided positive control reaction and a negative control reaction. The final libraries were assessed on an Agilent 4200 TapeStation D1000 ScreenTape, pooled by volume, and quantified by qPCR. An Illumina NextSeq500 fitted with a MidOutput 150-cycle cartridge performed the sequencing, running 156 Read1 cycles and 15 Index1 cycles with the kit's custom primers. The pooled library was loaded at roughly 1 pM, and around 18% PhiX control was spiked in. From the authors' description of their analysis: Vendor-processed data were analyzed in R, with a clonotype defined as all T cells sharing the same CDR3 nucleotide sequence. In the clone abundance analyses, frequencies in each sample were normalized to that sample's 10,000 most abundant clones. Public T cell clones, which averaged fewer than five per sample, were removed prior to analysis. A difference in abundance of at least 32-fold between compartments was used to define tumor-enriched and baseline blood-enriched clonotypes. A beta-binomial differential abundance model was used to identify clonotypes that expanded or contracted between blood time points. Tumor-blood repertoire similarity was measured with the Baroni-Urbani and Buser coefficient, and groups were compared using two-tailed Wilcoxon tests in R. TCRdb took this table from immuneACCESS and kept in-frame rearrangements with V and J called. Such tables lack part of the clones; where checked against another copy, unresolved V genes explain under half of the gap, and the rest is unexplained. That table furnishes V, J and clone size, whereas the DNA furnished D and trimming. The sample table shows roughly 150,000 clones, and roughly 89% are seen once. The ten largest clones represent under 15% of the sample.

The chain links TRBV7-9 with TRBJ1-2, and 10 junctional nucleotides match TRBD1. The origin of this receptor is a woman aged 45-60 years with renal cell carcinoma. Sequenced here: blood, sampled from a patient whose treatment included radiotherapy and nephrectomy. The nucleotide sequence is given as TGTGCCAGCAGAGGGACAGGGGCAGCTCTCAGGGATGGCTACACCTTC. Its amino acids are CASRGTGAALRDGYTF.